The 10 T cell receptor beta chains below come from one sample, sequenced in a study of response to subunit inactivated influenza vaccine. TCRdb itself ran the RT-PCR reads through MiXCR, one entry per CDR3 protein. The repertoire holds roughly 700,000 distinct CDR3 sequences, with more than 15% as singletons. This sample comprised PBMCs from blood, obtained roughly 12 days after vaccination. The source of these receptors is a man aged 50 to 59 who received an inactivated influenza vaccine.

In its sample, this clonotype was seen a few times. This chain connects TRBV4-3 to TRBJ2-5, with TRBD1 matching 7 bases. V shed 0 bases, J shed 1 base, and the junction held 5 bases outside the gene matches. The CDR3 is 16 residues long. Looked up from germline, CDR1 is LGHNA and CDR2 is YSLEER. The CDR3: CASSQEWGQFQETQYF. The CDR3 DNA follows: TGCGCCAGCAGCCAAGAATGGGGACAGTTCCAAGAGACCCAGTACTTC.

The rearrangement uses TRBV12-3 or TRBV12-4 and TRBJ2-2; 7 nucleotides agree with TRBD1. With V trimmed by 7 bases and J by 1 base, 6 bases remained unmatched. This CDR3 comprises 15 residues. CDR3 loop: CASNGRTGNTGELFF. DNA of the CDR3: TGTGCCAGCAACGGGCGGACAGGGAACACCGGGGAGCTGTTTTTT.

This clonotype was counted a few times. V gene TRBV20-1 combines with J gene TRBJ2-7; 9 bases align to TRBD2. V shed 3 bases, J shed 2 bases, and the junction held 8 bases outside the gene matches. The CDR3 contains 15 residues. In germline, CDR1 is DFQATT, CDR2 SNEGSKA (reference sequence). CDR3 sequence reads: CSASPSGILPYEQYF. The DNA for the CDR3 is TGCAGTGCTAGTCCTAGCGGGATACTGCCCTACGAGCAGTACTTC.

The chain couples TRBV30 to TRBJ1-6, with 7 nucleotides matching TRBD1. The ends lost 5 bases at V and 9 bases at J; junction bases unmatched: 7. Germline V gene lookup returns CDR1 GTSNPN and CDR2 SVGIG (reference sequence). This CDR3 spans 13 amino acids. The CDR3 spells CAWGQDLTSPLHF. CDR3 in DNA: TGTGCCTGGGGACAGGACCTGACTTCACCCCTCCACTTT. Full variable domain (outside the CDR3, taken from reference TRBV30 and TRBJ1-6): SQTIHQWPATLVQPVGSPLSLECTVEGTSNPNLYWYRQAAGRGLQLLFYSVGIGQISSEVPQNLSASRPQDRQFILSSKKLLLSDSGFYLCAWGQDLTSPLHFGNGTRLTVT.

The chain combines TRBV12-3 or TRBV12-4 with TRBJ1-2; TRBD1 aligns across 8 bases. The length of the CDR3 is 13 residues. The trim removed 6 bases at V and 8 bases at J, leaving 8 bases unmatched. The CDR3 loop is CASRRTGLWGYTF. CDR3 bases: TGTGCCAGCAGGCGGACAGGGCTGTGGGGCTACACCTTC.

This clonotype appeared many times. The gene calls are TRBV5-1 and TRBJ2-1; D is uncertain. CDR1 SGHRS and CDR2 YFSETQ come from the germline V gene. The CDR3 spans 14 residues. V shed 4 bases and J shed 8 bases, with 16 bases lying between them. The CDR3 bases are TGCGCCAGCAGCCCAAGGGATAGCCTCGATGAGCAGTTCTTC. This encodes CASSPRDSLDEQFF.

This clonotype was recorded at least ten times. The chain links TRBV12-3 or TRBV12-4 to TRBJ2-1, with 8 bases identical to TRBD2. The junction had 13 bases not matched to a gene; V was cut back by 6 bases and J by 6 bases. The CDR3 extends over 16 amino acids. The CDR3 loop reads CASSPGIAGMGNEQFF. Written as DNA, the CDR3 is TGTGCCAGCAGCCCCGGCATAGCGGGAATGGGCAATGAGCAGTTCTTC.

This clonotype has only a few counts. V and J are TRBV28 and TRBJ2-7; D not certain. This CDR3 is 13 amino acids long. V was trimmed by 7 bases and J by 3 bases, leaving 13 bases between them. CDR1 and CDR2 from the germline V gene are MDHEN and SYDVKM. CDR3 amino acids: CASTPPSYYEQYF. Written as DNA, the CDR3 is TGTGCCAGCACCCCCCCTTCTTACTACGAGCAGTACTTC.

The V call is TRBV28, the J call TRBJ1-1; 7 bases fit TRBD1. CDR1 and CDR2 from the germline V gene are MDHEN and SYDVKM. V lost 2 bases to trimming and J lost 6 bases; unmatched junction nucleotides: 9. This CDR3 contains 15 residues. The CDR3 nucleotides are TGTGCCAGCAGTTTAGACGACAGGGATCCGCCTGAAGCTTTCTTT. This codes for CASSLDDRDPPEAFF. The full variable domain, its missing parts supplied by reference TRBV28 and TRBJ1-1, is DVKVTQSSRYLVKRTGEKVFLECVQDMDHENMFWYRQDPGLGLRLIYFSYDVKMKEKGDIPEGYSVSREKKERFSLILESASTNQTSMYLCASSLDDRDPPEAFFGQGTRLTVV.

This clonotype was seen repeatedly, ten times or more. This chain joins TRBV25-1 and TRBJ2-5; D is perhaps TRBD1 or TRBD2 (6 bases each). V dropped 4 bases and J dropped 4 bases, with 10 bases sitting between them. Germline CDR1 reads MGHDK; CDR2 reads SYGVNS. This CDR3 has 13 residues. CDR3 nucleotides: TGTGCCAGCAGTGCCAAGGGGGGAGAGACCCAGTACTTC. This codes for CASSAKGGETQYF.